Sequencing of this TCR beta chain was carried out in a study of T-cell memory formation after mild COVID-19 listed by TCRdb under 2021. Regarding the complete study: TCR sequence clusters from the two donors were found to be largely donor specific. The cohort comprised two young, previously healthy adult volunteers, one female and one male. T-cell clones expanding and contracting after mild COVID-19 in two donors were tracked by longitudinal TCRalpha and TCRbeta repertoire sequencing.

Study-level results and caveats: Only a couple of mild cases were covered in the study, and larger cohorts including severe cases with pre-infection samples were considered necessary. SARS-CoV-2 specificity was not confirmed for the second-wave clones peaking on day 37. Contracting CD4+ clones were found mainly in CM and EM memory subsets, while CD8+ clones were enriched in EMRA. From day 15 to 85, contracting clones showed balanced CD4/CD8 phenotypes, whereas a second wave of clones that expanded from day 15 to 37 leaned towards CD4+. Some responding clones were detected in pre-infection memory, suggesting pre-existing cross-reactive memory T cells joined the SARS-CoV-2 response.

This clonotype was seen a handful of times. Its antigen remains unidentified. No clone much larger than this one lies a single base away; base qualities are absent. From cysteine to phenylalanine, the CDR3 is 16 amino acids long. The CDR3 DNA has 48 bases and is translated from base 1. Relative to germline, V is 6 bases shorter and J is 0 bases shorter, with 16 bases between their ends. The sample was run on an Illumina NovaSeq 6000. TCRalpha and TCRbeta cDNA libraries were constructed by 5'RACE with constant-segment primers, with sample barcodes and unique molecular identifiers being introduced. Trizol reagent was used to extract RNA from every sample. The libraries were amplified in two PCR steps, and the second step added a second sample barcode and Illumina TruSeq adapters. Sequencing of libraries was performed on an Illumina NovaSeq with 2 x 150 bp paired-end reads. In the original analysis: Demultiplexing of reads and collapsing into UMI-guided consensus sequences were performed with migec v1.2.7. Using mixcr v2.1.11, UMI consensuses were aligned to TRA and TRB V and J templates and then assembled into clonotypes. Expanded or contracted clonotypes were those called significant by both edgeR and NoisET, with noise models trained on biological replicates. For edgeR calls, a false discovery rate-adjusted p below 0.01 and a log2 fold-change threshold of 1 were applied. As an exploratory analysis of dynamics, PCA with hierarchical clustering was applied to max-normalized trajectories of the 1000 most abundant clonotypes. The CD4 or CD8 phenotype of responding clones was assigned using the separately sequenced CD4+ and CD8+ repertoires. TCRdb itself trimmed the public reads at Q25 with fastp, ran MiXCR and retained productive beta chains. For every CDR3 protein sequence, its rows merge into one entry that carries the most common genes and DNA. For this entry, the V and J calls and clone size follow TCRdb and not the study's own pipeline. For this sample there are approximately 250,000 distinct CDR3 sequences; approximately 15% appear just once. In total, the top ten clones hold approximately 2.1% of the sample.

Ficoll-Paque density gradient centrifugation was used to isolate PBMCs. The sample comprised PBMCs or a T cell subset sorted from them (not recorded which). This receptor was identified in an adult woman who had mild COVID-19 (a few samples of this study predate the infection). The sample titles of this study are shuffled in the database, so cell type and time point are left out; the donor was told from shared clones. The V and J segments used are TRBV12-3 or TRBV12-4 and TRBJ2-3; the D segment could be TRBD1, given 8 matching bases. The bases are TGTGCCAGCAGCTTCACAGGGGGGGCTAGCACAGATACGCAGTATTTT. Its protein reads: CASSFTGGASTDTQYF.